Listed here are 10 T cell receptor beta chains from one sample, sequenced in a study of blood T cells in healthy people across ages. Then a second PCR, running about 6 to 11 cycles, was carried out with a sample-barcoded 5' primer and a J-beta primer mix. TCRdb re-analysed the 5' RACE reads in MiXCR, keeping a single row per CDR3 protein. Among hundreds of thousands of distinct CDR3 sequences, over 40% were seen once, and the ten largest hold roughly 13%. The sequenced sample consisted of blood. These receptors all stem from an elderly woman in good health.

The CDR3 spells CSARGGSTYEQYF. CDR3 DNA sequence: TGCAGTGCTAGAGGGGGGAGCACCTACGAGCAGTACTTC. V is TRBV20-1 and J is TRBJ2-7, with D tentatively TRBD1 or TRBD2 (5 bases each). Between the trimmed V and J ends, which lost 1 base and 2 bases, there was a span of 9 bases. Germline V lookup: CDR1 DFQATT, CDR2 SNEGSKA (reference sequence). This CDR3 spans 13 amino acids.

The chain couples TRBV28 to TRBJ2-3; D is undetermined. Germline V gives CDR1 MDHEN, CDR2 SYDVKM. V dropped 2 bases and J dropped 5 bases, with 11 bases sitting between them. The CDR3 runs to 14 residues. CDR3 sequence (DNA): TGTGCCAGCAGTTTACCGCGGTTCCGAGATACGCAGTATTTT. This sequence encodes CASSLPRFRDTQYF.

This clonotype appeared many times. This chain joins TRBV4-1 and TRBJ2-3; 13 nucleotides agree with TRBD2. The CDR3 runs 18 residues. J was trimmed by 0 bases and V by 1 base; bases with no gene match: 4. Per the germline V gene, CDR1 is MGHRA and CDR2 is YSYEKL. CDR3 protein: CASSQVGTSGVSTDTQYF. CDR3 DNA: TGCGCCAGCAGCCAAGTCGGGACTAGCGGGGTGAGCACAGATACGCAGTATTTT.

This clonotype came up a few times. The chain employs TRBV5-6 and TRBJ1-2; no clear D gene. Germline assignment: CDR1 SGHDT and CDR2 YYEEEE. This CDR3 is built from 13 residues. V dropped 0 bases and J dropped 4 bases, with 7 bases sitting between them. CDR3 loop: CASSLGSTYGYTF. CDR3 DNA: TGTGCCAGCAGCTTGGGTTCTACCTATGGCTACACCTTC.

This clonotype has only a few counts. This sequence joins TRBV28 and TRBJ2-7; D unresolved. Germline V CDR1 and CDR2: MDHEN, SYDVKM. The CDR3 contains 13 residues. The V end lost 5 bases, the J end lost 3 bases, and 11 bases lay between the germline ends. The CDR3 region is CASSPPVRYEQYF. CDR3 bases: TGTGCCAGCAGTCCTCCCGTACGCTACGAGCAGTACTTC.

CDR3 bases: TGTGCCAGCAGCTTAGCATCGTCCACCTATGGCTACACCTTC. Protein: CASSLASSTYGYTF. The V gene is TRBV7-8, the J gene TRBJ1-2; D call uncertain. Germline V gene data show CDR1 as SGHVS and CDR2 as FQNEAQ. The CDR3 runs 14 residues. Deletions cut 0 bases from V and 4 bases from J, with 9 bases between.

Only a few counts were recorded for this clonotype. The rearrangement joins TRBV5-1 to TRBJ1-4; tentative D call: TRBD1 (5 bases). CDR1 and CDR2 (germline): SGHRS, YFSETQ. The ends were cut back, 4 bases at V and 3 bases at J, with 13 bases in the middle. The CDR3 runs 15 residues. The CDR3 reads CASSGGTAPNEKLFF. CDR3 bases: TGCGCCAGCAGCGGGGGGACTGCCCCTAATGAAAAACTGTTTTTT. The full variable domain, with the rest looked up from reference TRBV5-1 and TRBJ1-4, is KAGVTQTPRYLIKTRGQQVTLSCSPISGHRSVSWYQQTPGQGLQFLFEYFSETQRNKGNFPGRFSGRQFSNSRSEMNVSTLELGDSALYLCASSGGTAPNEKLFFGSGTQLSVL.

This clonotype was observed once. This sequence joins TRBV25-1 and TRBJ2-3, with TRBD1 as a possible D gene (5 bases). Germline CDR1 MGHDK, CDR2 SYGVNS. Trimming removed 0 bases at V and 6 bases at J, with 10 bases between. CDR3 length equals 14 residues. CDR3 in DNA: TGTGCCAGCAGTGAATACAGGGTCGGGGATACGCAGTATTTT. Translated: CASSEYRVGDTQYF. Full variable domain (outside the CDR3, taken from reference TRBV25-1 and TRBJ2-3): EADIYQTPRYLVIGTGKKITLECSQTMGHDKMYWYQQDPGMELHLIHYSYGVNSTEKGDLSSESTVSRIRTEHFPLTLESARPSHTSQYLCASSEYRVGDTQYFGPGTRLTVL.

This clonotype was found many times. The chain carries TRBV9 and TRBJ2-3; 8 bases align to TRBD2. V shed 2 bases, J shed 2 bases, and the junction held 4 bases outside the gene matches. Germline CDR1 SGDLS, CDR2 YYNGEE. The CDR3 spans 15 residues. CDR3 DNA: TGTGCCAGCAGCGTGCGCGGGGGGTTCACAGATACGCAGTATTTT. Its translation is CASSVRGGFTDTQYF.

This clonotype was detected many times. The V call is TRBV5-1, the J call TRBJ2-1, with a weak D call TRBD2 (5 bases). V lost 0 bases and J 0 bases, leaving 7 bases between the germline ends. The CDR3 spans 15 residues. The germline V gene encodes CDR1 SGHRS and CDR2 YFSETQ. CDR3 protein: CASSLDAGSYNEQFF. CDR3 in DNA: TGCGCCAGCAGCTTGGATGCGGGCTCCTACAATGAGCAGTTCTTC. The full variable domain, in which reference TRBV5-1 and TRBJ2-1 provide the parts outside the CDR3, is KAGVTQTPRYLIKTRGQQVTLSCSPISGHRSVSWYQQTPGQGLQFLFEYFSETQRNKGNFPGRFSGRQFSNSRSEMNVSTLELGDSALYLCASSLDAGSYNEQFFGPGTRLTVL.